Detailed here is one T cell receptor beta chain. These data come from a study of blood T cell repertoires in COVID-19. The CDR3 is 14 residues long. Germline V gene sequence: CDR1 MNHNY, CDR2 SVGAGI (reference sequence). J was trimmed by 9 bases and V by 7 bases; bases with no gene match: 7. Sequencing used immunoSEQ multiplex PCR; TCRdb keeps in-frame clones, though not all of them. The repertoire consists of some 180,000 clones, with 80% to 85% occurring once and the leading ten covering less than 3.5%. Sequencing was carried out using PBMCs or T cells enriched from blood (not recorded which). The source of this sequence is a woman aged 25 to 39 who had been exposed to COVID-19. V usage is TRBV6-6 and J usage is TRBJ1-6; 9 nucleotides line up with TRBD1. The CDR3 loop reads CASNPTGGFSPLHF. The CDR3 region has the DNA TGTGCCAGCAACCCGACAGGGGGATTTTCACCCCTCCACTTT.